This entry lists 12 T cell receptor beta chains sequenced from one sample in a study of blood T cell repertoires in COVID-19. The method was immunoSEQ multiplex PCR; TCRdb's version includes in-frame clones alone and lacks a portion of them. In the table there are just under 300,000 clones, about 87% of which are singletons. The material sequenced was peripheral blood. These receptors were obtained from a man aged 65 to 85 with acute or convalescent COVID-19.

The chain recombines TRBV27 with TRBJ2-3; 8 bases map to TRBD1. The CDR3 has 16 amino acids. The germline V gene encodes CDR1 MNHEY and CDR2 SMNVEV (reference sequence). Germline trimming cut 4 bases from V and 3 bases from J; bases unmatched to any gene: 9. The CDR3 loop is CASSSGTGTYTDTQYF. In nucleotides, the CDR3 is TGTGCCAGCAGTTCCGGGACAGGAACTTATACAGATACGCAGTATTTT.

CDR3 coding DNA: TGTGCCAGCAGTCCGGACACTAACTATGGCTACACCTTC. This encodes CASSPDTNYGYTF. This chain joins TRBV2 and TRBJ1-2; D possibly corresponds to TRBD1 (5 bases). This CDR3 is built from 13 residues. CDR1 is SNHLY and CDR2 is FYNNEI in the germline V gene. Trimming took off 5 bases at V and 0 bases at J, with 7 bases between the two ends.

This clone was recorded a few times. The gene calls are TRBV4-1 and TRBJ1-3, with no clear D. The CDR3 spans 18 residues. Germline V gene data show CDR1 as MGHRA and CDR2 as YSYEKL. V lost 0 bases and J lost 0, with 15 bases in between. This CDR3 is CASSQDPSHSRSGNTIYF. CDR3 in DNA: TGCGCCAGCAGCCAAGATCCCTCACATAGCCGCTCTGGAAACACCATATATTTT.

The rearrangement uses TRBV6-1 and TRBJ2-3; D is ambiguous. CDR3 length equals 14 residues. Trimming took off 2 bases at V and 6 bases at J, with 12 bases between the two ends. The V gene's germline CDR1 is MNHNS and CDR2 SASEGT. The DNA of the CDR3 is TGTGCCAGCAGTGAATCTTTGGCTAGTGATACGCAGTATTTT. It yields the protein CASSESLASDTQYF.

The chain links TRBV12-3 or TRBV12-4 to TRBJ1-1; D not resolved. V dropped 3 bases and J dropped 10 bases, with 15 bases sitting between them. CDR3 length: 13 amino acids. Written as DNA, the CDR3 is TGTGCCAGCAGTTTCTCTCCGCCACGAGCAGCTTTCTTT. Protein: CASSFSPPRAAFF.

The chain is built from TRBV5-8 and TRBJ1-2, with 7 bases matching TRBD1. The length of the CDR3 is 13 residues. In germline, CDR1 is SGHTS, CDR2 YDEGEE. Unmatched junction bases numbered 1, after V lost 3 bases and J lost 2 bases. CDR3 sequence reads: CASSSQGNYGYTF. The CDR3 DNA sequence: TGTGCCAGCAGCTCACAGGGGAACTATGGCTACACCTTC. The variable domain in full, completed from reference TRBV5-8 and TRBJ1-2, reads EAGVTQSPTHLIKTRGQQATLRCSPISGHTSVYWYQQALGLGLQFLLWYDEGEERNRGNFPPRFSGRQFPNYSSELNVNALELEDSALYLCASSSQGNYGYTFGSGTRLTVV.

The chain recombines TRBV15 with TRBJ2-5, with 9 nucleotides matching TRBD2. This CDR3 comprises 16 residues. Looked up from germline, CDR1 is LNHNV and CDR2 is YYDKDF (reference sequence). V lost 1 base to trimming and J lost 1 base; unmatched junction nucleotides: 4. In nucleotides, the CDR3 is TGTGCCACCAGCAGAGGGTCTAGCGGGGCCCAAGAGACCCAGTACTTC. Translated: CATSRGSSGAQETQYF.

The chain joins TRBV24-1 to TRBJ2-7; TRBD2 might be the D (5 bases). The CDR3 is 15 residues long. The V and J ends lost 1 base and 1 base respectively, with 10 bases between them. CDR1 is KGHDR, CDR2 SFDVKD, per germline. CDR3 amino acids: CATSDFGKGSYEQYF. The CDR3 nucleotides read TGTGCCACCAGTGATTTCGGGAAAGGGTCCTACGAGCAGTACTTC.

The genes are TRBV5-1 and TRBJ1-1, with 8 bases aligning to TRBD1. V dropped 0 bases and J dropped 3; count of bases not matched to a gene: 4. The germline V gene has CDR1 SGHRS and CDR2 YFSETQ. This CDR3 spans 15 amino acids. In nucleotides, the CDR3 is TGCGCCAGCAGCTTGGAGTCAGGGGGCCACACTGAAGCTTTCTTT. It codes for CASSLESGGHTEAFF.

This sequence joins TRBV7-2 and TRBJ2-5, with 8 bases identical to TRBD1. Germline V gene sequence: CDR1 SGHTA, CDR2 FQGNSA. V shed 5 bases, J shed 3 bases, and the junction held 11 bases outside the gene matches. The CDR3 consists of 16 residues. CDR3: CASSVNRGTGEETQYF. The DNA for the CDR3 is TGTGCCAGCAGCGTCAACAGGGGGACGGGGGAAGAGACCCAGTACTTC.

CDR3 nucleotide sequence: TGTGCCAGCAGCCCAGACAGGGCCCCGGTGAATGAAAAACTGTTTTTT. This encodes CASSPDRAPVNEKLFF. The V and J genes are TRBV6-2 or TRBV6-3 and TRBJ1-4, with TRBD1 identical over 7 bases. J gave up 5 bases and V 6 bases, and 12 bases lay outside the gene matches. Germline V lookup: CDR1 MNHEY, CDR2 SVGEGT. This CDR3 region has 16 residues.

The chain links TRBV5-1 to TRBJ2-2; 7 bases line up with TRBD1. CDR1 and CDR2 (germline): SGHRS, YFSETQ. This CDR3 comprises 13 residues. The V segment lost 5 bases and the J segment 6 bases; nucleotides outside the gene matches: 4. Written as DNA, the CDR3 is TGCGCCAGCAGGTCCGGACAGGCCGGGGAGCTGTTTTTT. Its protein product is CASRSGQAGELFF.